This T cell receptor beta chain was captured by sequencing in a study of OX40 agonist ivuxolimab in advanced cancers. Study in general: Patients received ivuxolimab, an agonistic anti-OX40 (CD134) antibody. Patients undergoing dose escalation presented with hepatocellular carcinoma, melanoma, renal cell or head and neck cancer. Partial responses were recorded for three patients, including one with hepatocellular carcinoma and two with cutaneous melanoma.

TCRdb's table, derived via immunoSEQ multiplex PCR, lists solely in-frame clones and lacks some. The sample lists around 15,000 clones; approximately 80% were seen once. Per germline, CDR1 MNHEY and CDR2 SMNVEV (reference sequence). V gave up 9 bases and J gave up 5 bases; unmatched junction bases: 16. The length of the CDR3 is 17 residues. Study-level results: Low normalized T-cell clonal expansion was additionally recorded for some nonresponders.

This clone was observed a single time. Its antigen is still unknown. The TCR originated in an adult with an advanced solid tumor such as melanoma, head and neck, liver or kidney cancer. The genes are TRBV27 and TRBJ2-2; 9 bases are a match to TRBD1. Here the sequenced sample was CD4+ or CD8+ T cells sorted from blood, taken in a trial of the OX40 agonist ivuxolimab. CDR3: CASSLQTGTGRTGELFF. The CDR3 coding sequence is TGTGCCAGTTCCCTTCAAACCGGGACAGGGAGGACCGGGGAGCTGTTTTTT.